A selection of T cell receptor beta chains follows, all from one sample in a study of human T cells and chemical hapten exposure. Each CDR3 protein is one row after TCRdb ran MiXCR on the RACE reads. The data show 360,000 or so distinct CDR3 sequences, with about 6% seen just once and around 5.6% held by the top ten. This sample comprised whole blood, obtained in connection with sensitization to the hapten diphenylcyclopropenone (DPC). The receptors stem from a woman aged 18-29 years with alopecia areata. Some clones in this sample may be carry-over from other donors' samples. Both conserved end residues are part of each CDR3. The D gene is left open where the match is weak. Clone size, where shown, is once, few, many, or a class for clones that have expanded.

>NA|NA|TRBJ2-7|TRBV29-1
TGCAGCGTTGTTGGGGGGTCGGAATTTAGTTCCTACGAGCAGTACTTC
CSVVGGSEFSSYEQYF
>NA|many|TRBJ2-4|TRBV21-1
TGTGCCAGCAGCAATTTCACGGAACTAGCCAAAAACATTCAGTACTTC
CASSNFTELAKNIQYF
>NA|NA|TRBJ2-1|TRBV2
TGTGCCAGCAGTGAAATGAGCTCCTACAATAAGCAGTTCTTC
CASSEMSSYNKQFF
>TRBD1|many|TRBJ2-1|TRBV29-1
TGCAGCGTTGAAGGGACAGGGAACAATGAGCAGTTCTTC
CSVEGTGNNEQFF
>NA|few|TRBJ2-5|TRBV6-2/TRBV6-3
TGTGCCAGCAGTTACTCATCAACGGGAGAGACCCAGTACTTC
CASSYSSTGETQYF
>TRBD1|many|TRBJ1-6|TRBV13
TGTGCCAGCAGCTTAGGGGACAGGGGGCTCTCACCCCTCCACTTT
CASSLGDRGLSPLHF
>NA|many|TRBJ1-6|TRBV28
TGTGCCAGCAGTTTGAGGGTGGCGAATTCACCCCTCCACTTT
CASSLRVANSPLHF
>NA|many|TRBJ2-4|TRBV11-2
TGTGCCAGCAGCTTAGAGCCCTCCAGGGTCGCCAAAAACATTCAGTACTTC
CASSLEPSRVAKNIQYF
>TRBD1|NA|TRBJ1-5|TRBV6-5
TGTGCCAGCAGCTACTCCGGGACAGGGGATCAGCCCCAGCATTTT
CASSYSGTGDQPQHF
>NA|few|TRBJ1-6|TRBV20-1
TGCAGTGCTAGAGCAGGGGTGGCCAATTCACCCCTCCACTTT
CSARAGVANSPLHF
>NA|NA|TRBJ2-3|TRBV4-1
TGCGCCAGCAGCCTCCGGGACTGGCTAGAGCATACGCAGTATTTT
CASSLRDWLEHTQYF
>NA|NA|TRBJ2-3|TRBV7-9
TGTGCCAGCAGCCCGGTTACAGCGGGCACAGATACGCAGTATTTT
CASSPVTAGTDTQYF
>TRBD2|many|TRBJ2-5|TRBV20-1
TGCAGTGCGAGCGGGGGGGCCGGAGAGACCCAGTACTTC
CSASGGAGETQYF
>NA|many|TRBJ2-5|TRBV12-3/TRBV12-4
TGTGCCAGCAGCCCTCCCTACCGGGACCGGGAATTATGGACCCAGTACTTC
CASSPPYRDRELWTQYF
>TRBD2|many|TRBJ2-1|TRBV9
TGTGCCAGCAGCGCACTAGCGGGGGGATACAATGAGCAGTTCTTC
CASSALAGGYNEQFF
>NA|NA|TRBJ1-1|TRBV28
TGTGCCAGCAAGGACGGCGGCGAAGCTTTCTTT
CASKDGGEAFF
>NA|NA|TRBJ1-1|TRBV6-1
TGTGCCAGCAGTGCCAGTGGGGCCACTGAAGCTTTCTTT
CASSASGATEAFF
>TRBD2|NA|TRBJ2-3|TRBV4-3
TGCGCCAGCAGCCAAGAGCCAGCGGGGGGCCGAGGTGCGCAGTATTTT
CASSQEPAGGRGAQYF
>TRBD2|few|TRBJ2-1|TRBV2
TGTGCCAGCAGTGATGCGGGGGGGCTGGATGAGCAGTTCTTC
CASSDAGGLDEQFF
>NA|many|TRBJ1-1|TRBV5-1
TGCGCCAGCAGCTTGGCCCCAGCGAACACTGAAGCTTTCTTT
CASSLAPANTEAFF
>NA|many|TRBJ2-5|TRBV7-2
TGTGCCAGCAGCCCCCAAGGTAGTCTGGTACAGACCCAGTACTTC
CASSPQGSLVQTQYF
>NA|many|TRBJ1-1|TRBV7-2
TGTGCCAGCAGCTTAGTTGCTCGGCGGTCCGAAGCTTTCTTT
CASSLVARRSEAFF
>NA|NA|TRBJ1-2|TRBV5-6
TGTGCCAGCAGCTTGTTGGGCAGCCCTAACTATGGCTACACCTTC
CASSLLGSPNYGYTF
>NA|few|TRBJ2-5|TRBV18
TGTGCCAGCTCACCACGGGAGCCACACAGTCGCGGGGAGACCCAGTACTTC
CASSPREPHSRGETQYF
>TRBD1|NA|TRBJ2-3|TRBV28
TGTGCCAGCAGTTCCGGGACAGCCTTTAATACGCAGTATTTT
CASSSGTAFNTQYF
>NA|few|TRBJ1-1|TRBV5-6
TGTGCCAGCAGCTTAGAGACAGGTGAAACTGAAGCTTTCTTT
CASSLETGETEAFF
>NA|many|TRBJ1-1|TRBV13
TGTGCCAGCAGCCAAAGGACTGAAGCTTTCTTT
CASSQRTEAFF
>NA|NA|TRBJ1-5|TRBV5-7
TGTGCCAGCAGCTTGTCGCCTGGGAGTCAGCCCCAGCATTTT
CASSLSPGSQPQHF
>NA|NA|TRBJ2-7|TRBV6-1
TGTGCCAGTAACCTGCAGGGCACCTACGAGCAGTACTTC
CASNLQGTYEQYF
>NA|many|TRBJ1-2|TRBV12-3/TRBV12-4
TGTGCCAGCAGTCCGGCGCGGAACTATGGCTACACCTTC
CASSPARNYGYTF
>TRBD1|many|TRBJ1-6|TRBV6-2/TRBV6-3
TGTGCCAGCAGTTACTCCTCGGACAGGCTGTTTAGAGATTCACCCCTCCACTTT
CASSYSSDRLFRDSPLHF
>TRBD1|many|TRBJ2-1|TRBV6-2/TRBV6-3
TGTGCCAGCAGTTACGGACAGGGGGCTTACAATGAGCAGTTCTTC
CASSYGQGAYNEQFF
>NA|many|TRBJ2-3|TRBV3-1
TGTGCCAGCAGCCAAGCTCCCGGGGGTACGCAGTATTTT
CASSQAPGGTQYF
>NA|NA|TRBJ1-2|TRBV6-5
TGTGCCAGCACGGGGGGTGTAAGCTATGGCTACACCTTC
CASTGGVSYGYTF
>NA|NA|TRBJ1-5|TRBV6-2/TRBV6-3
TGTGCCAGCAGTAACCTAGCAAGGCCCCAGCATTTT
CASSNLARPQHF
>TRBD2|few|TRBJ2-1|TRBV4-2
TGTGCCAGCAGCCAAGGGCGGGGGAGCTCCTACAATGAGCAGTTCTTC
CASSQGRGSSYNEQFF
>NA|NA|TRBJ2-3|TRBV9
TGTGCCAGCAGCGTAGCTAGGGCGACAGATACGCAGTATTTT
CASSVARATDTQYF
>NA|many|TRBJ1-1|TRBV27
TGTGCCAGCAGTTTAAGGGGTGGGACGAACACTGAAGCTTTCTTT
CASSLRGGTNTEAFF
>NA|many|TRBJ2-3|TRBV4-3
TGCGCCAGCAGCCAAGATGGGGGGCTTGGAGATACGCAGTATTTT
CASSQDGGLGDTQYF
>NA|NA|TRBJ2-1|TRBV19
TGTGCCAGTAGTATTAGGGATGAGCAGTTCTTC
CASSIRDEQFF
>NA|many|TRBJ1-1|TRBV12-3/TRBV12-4
TGTGCCAGCAGTTTTCCAGGGGAAGGGAACACTGAAGCTTTCTTT
CASSFPGEGNTEAFF
>NA|NA|TRBJ1-6|TRBV10-3
TGTGCCATCAGTGAGAGAGGGAAGGCGGATAATTCACCCCTCCACTTT
CAISERGKADNSPLHF
>TRBD1|few|TRBJ2-5|TRBV27
TGTGCCAGCAGTTTACAACAGGGGGGTATAGAGACCCAGTACTTC
CASSLQQGGIETQYF
>NA|NA|TRBJ2-1|TRBV7-2
TGTGCCAGCACCTTCGACAGGAGCTACAATGAGCAGTTCTTC
CASTFDRSYNEQFF
>TRBD1|many|TRBJ1-4|TRBV2
TGTGCCAGCAGTGACGACAGGGTCCAGGAAAAACTGTTTTTT
CASSDDRVQEKLFF
>TRBD1|NA|TRBJ2-4|TRBV9
TGTGCCAGCAGCGTAGGCGGGACAGGGCGGGCCAAAAACATTCAGTACTTC
CASSVGGTGRAKNIQYF
>NA|many|TRBJ1-5|TRBV3-1
TGTGCCAGCAGCCTAAACGACATGGGGCCCCAGCATTTT
CASSLNDMGPQHF
>NA|many|TRBJ2-7|TRBV28
TGTGCCTGCTGCGGGGGCGATAACTACGAGCAGTACTTC
CACCGGDNYEQYF
>NA|NA|TRBJ2-3|TRBV4-1
TGCGCCAGCAGCCAGTCGACAGTCAGTGTAGTAGATACGCAGTATTTT
CASSQSTVSVVDTQYF
>TRBD2|few|TRBJ2-1|TRBV6-2/TRBV6-3
TGTGCCAGCAGTTACGCAGCGGGGGCAAACAATGAGCAGTTCTTC
CASSYAAGANNEQFF
>TRBD2|few|TRBJ2-3|TRBV11-1
TGTGCCAGCAGCCCTACTTTTGAGCGGGGGGGCCCCAAAGATACGCAGTATTTT
CASSPTFERGGPKDTQYF
>TRBD1|many|TRBJ2-3|TRBV20-1
TGCAGTGCTCCGGACAGGGTACGCACAGATACGCAGTATTTT
CSAPDRVRTDTQYF
>NA|many|TRBJ1-6|TRBV10-3
TGTGCCATCAGGGCAGCTGGGGGGGATTCACCCCTCCACTTT
CAIRAAGGDSPLHF
>NA|few|TRBJ2-3|TRBV27
TGTGCCAGCAGTCCCCGGGACAGCCGGGGGCCAACTTTCACAGATACGCAGTATTTT
CASSPRDSRGPTFTDTQYF
>NA|many|TRBJ2-6|TRBV4-1
TGCGCCAGCAGCCAAGTTGGCAGGGAAATGGCTGGGGCCAACGTCCTGACTTTC
CASSQVGREMAGANVLTF